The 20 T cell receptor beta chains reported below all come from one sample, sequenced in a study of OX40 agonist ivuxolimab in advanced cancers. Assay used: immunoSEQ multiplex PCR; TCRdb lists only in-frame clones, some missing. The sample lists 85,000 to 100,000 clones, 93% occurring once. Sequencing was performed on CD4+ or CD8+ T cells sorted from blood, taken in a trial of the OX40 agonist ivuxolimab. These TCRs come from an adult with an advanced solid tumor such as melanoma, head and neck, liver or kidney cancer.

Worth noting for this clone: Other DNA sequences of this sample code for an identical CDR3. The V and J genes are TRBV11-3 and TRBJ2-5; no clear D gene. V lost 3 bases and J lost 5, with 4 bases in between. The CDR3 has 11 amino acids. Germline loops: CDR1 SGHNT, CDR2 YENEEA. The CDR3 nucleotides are TGTGCCAGCAGCTTGTTGGAGACCCAGTACTTC. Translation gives CASSLLETQYF.

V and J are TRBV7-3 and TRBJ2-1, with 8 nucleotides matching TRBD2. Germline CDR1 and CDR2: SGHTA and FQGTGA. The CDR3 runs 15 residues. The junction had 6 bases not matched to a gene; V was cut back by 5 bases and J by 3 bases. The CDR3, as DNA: TGTGCCAGCAGCGTCAGCGGGGGAGTCTACAATGAGCAGTTCTTC. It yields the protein CASSVSGGVYNEQFF.

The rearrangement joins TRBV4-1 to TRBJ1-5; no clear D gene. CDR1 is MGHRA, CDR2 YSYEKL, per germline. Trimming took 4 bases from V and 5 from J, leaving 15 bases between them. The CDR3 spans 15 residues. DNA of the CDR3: TGCGCCAGCAGCCGAAAGACTGGATCGTATCAGCCCCAGCATTTT. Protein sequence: CASSRKTGSYQPQHF.

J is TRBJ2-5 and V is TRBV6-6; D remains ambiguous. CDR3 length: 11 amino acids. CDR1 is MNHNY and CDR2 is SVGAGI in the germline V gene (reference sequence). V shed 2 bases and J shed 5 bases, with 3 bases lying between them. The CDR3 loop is CASSYGETQYF. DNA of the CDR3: TGTGCCAGCAGTTACGGGGAGACCCAGTACTTC.

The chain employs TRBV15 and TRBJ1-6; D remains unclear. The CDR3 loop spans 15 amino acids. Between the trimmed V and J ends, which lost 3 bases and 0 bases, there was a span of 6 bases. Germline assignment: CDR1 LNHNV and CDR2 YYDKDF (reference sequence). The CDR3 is CATSSTGSYNSPLHF. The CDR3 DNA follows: TGTGCCACCAGCAGCACGGGCTCCTATAATTCACCCCTCCACTTT.

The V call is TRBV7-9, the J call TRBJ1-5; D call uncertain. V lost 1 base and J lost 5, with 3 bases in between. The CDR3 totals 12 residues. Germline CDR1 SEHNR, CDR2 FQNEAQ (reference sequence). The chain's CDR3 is CASSLDDQPQHF. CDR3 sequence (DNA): TGTGCCAGCAGCTTAGACGATCAGCCCCAGCATTTT.

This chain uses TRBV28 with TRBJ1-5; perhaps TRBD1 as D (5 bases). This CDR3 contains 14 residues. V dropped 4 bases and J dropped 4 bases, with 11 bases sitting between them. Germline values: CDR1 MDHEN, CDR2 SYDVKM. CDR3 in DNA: TGTGCCAGCAGTTACTTGGGACCTAATCAGCCCCAGCATTTT. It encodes CASSYLGPNQPQHF.

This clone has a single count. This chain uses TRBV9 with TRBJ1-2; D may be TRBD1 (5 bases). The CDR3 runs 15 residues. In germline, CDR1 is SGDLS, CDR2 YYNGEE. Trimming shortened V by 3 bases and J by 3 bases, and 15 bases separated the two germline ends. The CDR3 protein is CASSERADSHYGYTF. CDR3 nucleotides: TGTGCCAGCAGCGAAAGAGCCGACAGCCACTATGGCTACACCTTC.

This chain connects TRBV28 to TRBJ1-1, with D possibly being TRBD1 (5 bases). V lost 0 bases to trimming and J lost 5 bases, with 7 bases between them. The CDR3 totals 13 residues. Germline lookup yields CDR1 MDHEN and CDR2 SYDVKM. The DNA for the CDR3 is TGTGCCAGCAGTTTATGGGGGCGAACTGAAGCTTTCTTT. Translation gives CASSLWGRTEAFF.

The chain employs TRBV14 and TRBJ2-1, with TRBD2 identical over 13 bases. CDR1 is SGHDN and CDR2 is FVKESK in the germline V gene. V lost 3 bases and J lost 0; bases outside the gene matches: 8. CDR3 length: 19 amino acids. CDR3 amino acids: CASSHLWTSGGSSYNEQFF. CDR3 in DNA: TGTGCCAGCAGCCACCTGTGGACTAGCGGGGGAAGCTCCTACAATGAGCAGTTCTTC. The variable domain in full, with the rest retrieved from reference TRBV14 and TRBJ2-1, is EAGVTQFPSHSVIEKGQTVTLRCDPISGHDNLYWYRRVMGKEIKFLLHFVKESKQDESGMPNNRFLAERTGGTYSTLKVQPAELEDSGVYFCASSHLWTSGGSSYNEQFFGPGTRLTVL.

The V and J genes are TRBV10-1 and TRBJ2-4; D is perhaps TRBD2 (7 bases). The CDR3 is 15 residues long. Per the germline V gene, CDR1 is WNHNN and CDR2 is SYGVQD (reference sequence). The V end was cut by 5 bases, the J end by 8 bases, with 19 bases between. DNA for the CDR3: TGCGCCAGCAGTACTTTGCAGAGGGAGGGGGACATTCAGTACTTC. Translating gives CASSTLQREGDIQYF.

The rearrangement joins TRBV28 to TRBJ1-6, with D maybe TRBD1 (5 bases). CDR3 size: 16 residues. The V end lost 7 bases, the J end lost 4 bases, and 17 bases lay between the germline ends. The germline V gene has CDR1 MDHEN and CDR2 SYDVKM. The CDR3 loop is CASTGHHLKYNSPLHF. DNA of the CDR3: TGTGCCAGCACCGGACATCACCTCAAATATAATTCACCCCTCCACTTT.

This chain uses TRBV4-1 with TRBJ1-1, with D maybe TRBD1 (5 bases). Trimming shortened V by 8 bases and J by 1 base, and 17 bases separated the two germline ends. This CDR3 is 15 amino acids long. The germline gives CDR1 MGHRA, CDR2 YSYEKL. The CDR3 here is CASAGLTRGNTEAFF. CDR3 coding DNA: TGCGCCAGCGCGGGGCTTACAAGGGGGAACACTGAAGCTTTCTTT.

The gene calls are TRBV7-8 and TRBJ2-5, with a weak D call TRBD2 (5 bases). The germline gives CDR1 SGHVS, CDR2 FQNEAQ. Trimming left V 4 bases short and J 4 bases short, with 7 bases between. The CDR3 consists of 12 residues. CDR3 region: CASSSTIETQYF. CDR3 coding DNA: TGTGCCAGCAGCTCGACTATAGAGACCCAGTACTTC.

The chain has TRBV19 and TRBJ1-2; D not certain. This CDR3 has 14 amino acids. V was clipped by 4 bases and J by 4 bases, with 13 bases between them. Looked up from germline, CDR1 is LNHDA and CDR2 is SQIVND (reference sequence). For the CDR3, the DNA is TGTGCCAGTAGTACGTGGCAGGCGAGCTATGGCTACACCTTC. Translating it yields CASSTWQASYGYTF.

The CDR3 region has the DNA TGTGCCAGCCGCTGGGCGGGGGACCGAGGCTACACCTTC. Translating gives CASRWAGDRGYTF. J is TRBJ1-2 and V is TRBV28; possibly TRBD1 for D (5 bases). Germline V gene sequence: CDR1 MDHEN, CDR2 SYDVKM. Trimming stripped 8 bases from V and 8 bases from J, with 18 bases between. The CDR3 totals 13 residues.

This CDR3 reads CASSLEGGQGETQYF. In nucleotides, the CDR3 is TGCGCCAGCAGCTTGGAAGGCGGACAGGGTGAGACCCAGTACTTC. This chain uses TRBV5-1 with TRBJ2-5, with 8 bases matching TRBD1. After removal of 0 bases from V and 5 bases from J, the junction contained 6 bases not matched to a gene. The CDR3 length is 15 residues. In germline, CDR1 is SGHRS, CDR2 YFSETQ.

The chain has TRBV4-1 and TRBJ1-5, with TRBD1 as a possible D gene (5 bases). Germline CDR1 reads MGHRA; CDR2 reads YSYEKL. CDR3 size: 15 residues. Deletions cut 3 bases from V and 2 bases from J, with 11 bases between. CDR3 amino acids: CASSQGPGRNQPQHF. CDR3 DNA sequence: TGCGCCAGCAGCCAGGGGCCCGGGCGCAATCAGCCCCAGCATTTT.

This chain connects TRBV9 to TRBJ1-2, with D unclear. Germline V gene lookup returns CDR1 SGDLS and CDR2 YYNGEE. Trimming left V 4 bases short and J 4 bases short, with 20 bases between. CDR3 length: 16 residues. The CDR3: CASSPGIYQDPYGYTF. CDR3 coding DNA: TGTGCCAGCAGCCCCGGCATCTACCAGGACCCCTATGGCTACACCTTC.

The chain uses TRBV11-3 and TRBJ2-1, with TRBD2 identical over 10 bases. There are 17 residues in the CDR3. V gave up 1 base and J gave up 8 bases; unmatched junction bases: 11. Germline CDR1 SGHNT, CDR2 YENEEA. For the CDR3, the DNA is TGTGCCAGCAGCTTAGTTTTTATTCCTAGCGGGAGTCATGAGCAGTTCTTC. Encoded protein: CASSLVFIPSGSHEQFF.